The present T cell receptor beta chain was sequenced within a study of regulatory T cells in long-lasting Graves disease. As to time point: newly diagnosed GD, antithyroid drugs for less than 3 months. RNA from PBMCs was the source of the TCR library. American Thyroid Association guidelines served as the basis for diagnosing Graves' disease. Both iRepertoire HTBI primers and Arm-PCR of CDR3 regions were used to build the TCR beta libraries. MiXCR, applied by TCRdb to the multiplex PCR reads, yields one record per CDR3 protein. The sample includes more than 350,000 distinct CDR3 sequences, 15% seen only once; the top ten take 15% to 20%. This clonotype was counted ten times or more. The same sample was also studied in work on T cells in Graves' hyperthyroidism and ophthalmopathy. That report adds: Patients were excluded for uncontrolled infection, other autoimmune disease, pregnancy or lactation.

The TCR originated in a woman aged 25-40 years with Graves disease. Material: peripheral blood mononuclear cells (PBMCs), obtained at new diagnosis, from a patient treated with antithyroid drugs.

The CDR3 region is CASSSRPNYGYTF. Here the CDR3 DNA reads TGCGCCAGCAGCTCCAGACCCAACTATGGCTACACCTTC. The rearrangement joins TRBV5-1 to TRBJ1-2; D unclear. There are 13 residues in the CDR3. CDR1 SGHRS and CDR2 YFSETQ come from the germline V gene. Between the trimmed V and J ends, which lost 3 bases and 2 bases, there was a span of 8 bases.